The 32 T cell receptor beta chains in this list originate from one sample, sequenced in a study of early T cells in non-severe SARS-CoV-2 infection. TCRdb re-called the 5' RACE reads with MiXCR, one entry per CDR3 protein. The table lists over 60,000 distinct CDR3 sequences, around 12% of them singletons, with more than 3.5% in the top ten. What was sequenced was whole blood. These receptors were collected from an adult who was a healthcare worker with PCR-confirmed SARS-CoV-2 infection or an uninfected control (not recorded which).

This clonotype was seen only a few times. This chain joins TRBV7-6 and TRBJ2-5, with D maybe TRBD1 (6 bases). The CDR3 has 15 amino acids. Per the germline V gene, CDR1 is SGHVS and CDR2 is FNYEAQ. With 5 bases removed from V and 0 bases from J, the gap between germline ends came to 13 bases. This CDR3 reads CASSPRRDNQETQYF. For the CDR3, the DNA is TGTGCCAGCAGCCCCCGCCGGGACAACCAAGAGACCCAGTACTTC.

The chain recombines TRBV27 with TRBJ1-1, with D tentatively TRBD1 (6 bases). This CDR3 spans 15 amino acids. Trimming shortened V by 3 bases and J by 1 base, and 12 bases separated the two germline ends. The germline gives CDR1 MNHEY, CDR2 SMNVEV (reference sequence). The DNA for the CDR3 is TGTGCCAGCAGTTTTTCCGACAGGACGAACACTGAAGCTTTCTTT. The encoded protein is CASSFSDRTNTEAFF.

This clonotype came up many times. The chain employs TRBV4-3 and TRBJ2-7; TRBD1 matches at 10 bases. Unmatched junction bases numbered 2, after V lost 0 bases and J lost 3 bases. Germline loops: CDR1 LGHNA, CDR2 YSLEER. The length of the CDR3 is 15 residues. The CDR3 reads CASSQDRDRGYEQYF. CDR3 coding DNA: TGCGCCAGCAGCCAAGATCGGGACAGGGGCTACGAGCAGTACTTC.

The CDR3 sequence: CAISDSVRRADTQYF. CDR3 DNA sequence: TGTGCCATCAGCGATAGCGTGAGGAGGGCAGATACGCAGTATTTT. V and J are TRBV10-3 and TRBJ2-3; D may be TRBD2 (6 bases). CDR3 length equals 15 residues. Looked up from germline, CDR1 is ENHRY and CDR2 is SYGVKD. Trimming took off 6 bases at V and 4 bases at J, with 17 bases between the two ends.

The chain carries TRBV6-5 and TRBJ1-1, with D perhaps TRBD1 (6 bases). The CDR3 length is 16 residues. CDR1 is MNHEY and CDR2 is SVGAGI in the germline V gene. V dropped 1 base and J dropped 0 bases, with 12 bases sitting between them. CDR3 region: CASSYWGGALNTEAFF. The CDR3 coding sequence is TGTGCCAGCAGTTACTGGGGGGGCGCCCTGAACACTGAAGCTTTCTTT.

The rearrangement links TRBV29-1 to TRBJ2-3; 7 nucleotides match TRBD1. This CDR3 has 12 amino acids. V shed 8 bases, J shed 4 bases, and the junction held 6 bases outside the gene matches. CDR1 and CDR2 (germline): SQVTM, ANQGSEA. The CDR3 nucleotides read TGCAGCCACAGGGGTTTGGCAGATACGCAGTATTTT. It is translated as CSHRGLADTQYF.

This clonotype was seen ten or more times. CDR3 sequence: CASSPGLGGTDTQYF. Written as DNA, the CDR3 is TGTGCCAGCAGTCCGGGACTCGGGGGCACAGATACGCAGTATTTT. The gene calls are TRBV12-3 or TRBV12-4 and TRBJ2-3; TRBD2 might be the D (6 bases). CDR3 length: 15 amino acids. The germline V and J ends were trimmed by 5 bases and 1 base, with 13 bases remaining between them.

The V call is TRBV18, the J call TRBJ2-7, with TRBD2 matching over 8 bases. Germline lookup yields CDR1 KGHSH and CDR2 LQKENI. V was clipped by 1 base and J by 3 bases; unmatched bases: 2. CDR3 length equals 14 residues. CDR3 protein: CASSPRTSGYEQYF. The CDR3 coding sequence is TGTGCCAGCTCACCACGTACTAGCGGCTACGAGCAGTACTTC.

CDR3 amino acids: CASRGVSHTDTQYF. CDR3 sequence (DNA): TGTGCCAGCCGGGGAGTGTCCCACACAGATACGCAGTATTTT. The V gene is TRBV5-4, the J gene TRBJ2-3; the D gene is possibly TRBD2 (5 bases). The CDR3 spans 14 residues. Trimming shortened V by 7 bases and J by 2 bases, and 14 bases separated the two germline ends. In germline, CDR1 is SGHNT, CDR2 YYREEE (reference sequence).

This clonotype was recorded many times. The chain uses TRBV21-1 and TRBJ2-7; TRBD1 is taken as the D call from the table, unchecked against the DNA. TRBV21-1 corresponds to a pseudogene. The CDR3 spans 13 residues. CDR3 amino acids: CASSCASSYEQYF. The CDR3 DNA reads TGTGCCAGCAGCTGCGCCAGCTCCTACGAGCAGTACTTC.

For the CDR3, the DNA is TGTGCCAGCAGTTACTATTCGAGGGTTACCTACGAGCAGTACTTC. Translating gives CASSYYSRVTYEQYF. This chain connects TRBV6-2 or TRBV6-3 to TRBJ2-7; D is possibly TRBD2 (5 bases). The CDR3 sequence is 15 residues long. V dropped 1 base and J dropped 2 bases, with 12 bases sitting between them. Germline-derived CDR1 and CDR2 are MNHEY and SVGEGT.

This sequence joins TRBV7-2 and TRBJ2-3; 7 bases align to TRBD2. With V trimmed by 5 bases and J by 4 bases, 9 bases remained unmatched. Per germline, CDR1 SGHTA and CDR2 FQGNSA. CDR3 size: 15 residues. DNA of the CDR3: TGTGCCAGCAGCCCCCATGGGGGGGTCGCAGATACGCAGTATTTT. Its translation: CASSPHGGVADTQYF.

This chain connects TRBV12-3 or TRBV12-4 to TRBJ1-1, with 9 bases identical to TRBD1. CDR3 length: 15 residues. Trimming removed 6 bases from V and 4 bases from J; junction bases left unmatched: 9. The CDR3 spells CASRPTGGLGTEAFF. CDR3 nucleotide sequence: TGTGCCAGCAGACCAACAGGGGGCCTTGGCACTGAAGCTTTCTTT.

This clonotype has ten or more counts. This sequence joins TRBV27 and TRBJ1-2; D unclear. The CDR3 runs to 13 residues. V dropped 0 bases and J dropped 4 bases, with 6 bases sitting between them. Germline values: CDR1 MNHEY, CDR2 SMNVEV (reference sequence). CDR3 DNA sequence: TGTGCCAGCAGTTTATCGGTTGCCTATGGCTACACCTTC. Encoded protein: CASSLSVAYGYTF.

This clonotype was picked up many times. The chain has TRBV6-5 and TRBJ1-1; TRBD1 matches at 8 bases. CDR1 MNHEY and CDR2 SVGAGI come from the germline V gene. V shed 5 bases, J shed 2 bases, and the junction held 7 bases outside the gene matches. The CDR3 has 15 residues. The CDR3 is CASSPPDRVNTEAFF. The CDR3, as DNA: TGTGCCAGCAGTCCCCCGGACAGGGTTAACACTGAAGCTTTCTTT.

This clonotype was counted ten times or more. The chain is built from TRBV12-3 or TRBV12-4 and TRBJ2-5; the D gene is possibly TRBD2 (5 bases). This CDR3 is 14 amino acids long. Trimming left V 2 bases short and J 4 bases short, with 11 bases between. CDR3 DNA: TGTGCCAGCAGTTTAACGGACTTCGCAGAGACCCAGTACTTC. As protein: CASSLTDFAETQYF.

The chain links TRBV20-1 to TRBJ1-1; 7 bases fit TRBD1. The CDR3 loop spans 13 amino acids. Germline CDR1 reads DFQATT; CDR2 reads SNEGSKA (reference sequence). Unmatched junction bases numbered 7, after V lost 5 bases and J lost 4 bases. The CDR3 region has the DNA TGCAGTGCTCTGACAGGGAGGAGCACTGAAGCTTTCTTT. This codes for CSALTGRSTEAFF.

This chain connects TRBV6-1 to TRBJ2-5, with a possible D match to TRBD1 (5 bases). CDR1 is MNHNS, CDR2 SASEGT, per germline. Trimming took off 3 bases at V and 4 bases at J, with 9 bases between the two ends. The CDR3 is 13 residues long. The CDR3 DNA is TGTGCCAGCAGTGACGACAGTAGAGAGACCCAGTACTTC. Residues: CASSDDSRETQYF.

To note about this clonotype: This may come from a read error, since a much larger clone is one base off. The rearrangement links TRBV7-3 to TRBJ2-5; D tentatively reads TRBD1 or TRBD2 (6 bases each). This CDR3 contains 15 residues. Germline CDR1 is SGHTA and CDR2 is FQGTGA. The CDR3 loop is CASSDRLGGQETPYF. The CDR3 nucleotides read TGTGCCAGCAGCGACCGACTGGGGGGCCAAGAGACCCCGTACTTC.

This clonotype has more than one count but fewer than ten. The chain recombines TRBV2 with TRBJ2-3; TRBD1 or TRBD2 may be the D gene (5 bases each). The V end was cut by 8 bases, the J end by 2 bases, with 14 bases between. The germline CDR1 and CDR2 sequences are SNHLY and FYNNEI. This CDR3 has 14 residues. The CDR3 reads CASYPGPHTDTQYF. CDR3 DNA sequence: TGTGCCAGCTACCCGGGACCTCACACAGATACGCAGTATTTT.

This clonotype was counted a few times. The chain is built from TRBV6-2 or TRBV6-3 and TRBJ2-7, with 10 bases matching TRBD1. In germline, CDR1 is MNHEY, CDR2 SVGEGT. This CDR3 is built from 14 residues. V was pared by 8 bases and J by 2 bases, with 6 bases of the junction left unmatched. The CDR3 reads CASESGTGAYEQYF. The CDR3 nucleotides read TGTGCCAGCGAATCCGGGACAGGGGCCTACGAGCAGTACTTC.

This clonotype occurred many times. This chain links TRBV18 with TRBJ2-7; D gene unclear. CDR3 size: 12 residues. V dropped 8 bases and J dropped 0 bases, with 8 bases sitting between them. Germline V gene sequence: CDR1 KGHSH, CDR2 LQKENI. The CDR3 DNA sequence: TGTGCCAGCAGCCCCAGCTCCTACGAGCAGTACTTC. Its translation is CASSPSSYEQYF.

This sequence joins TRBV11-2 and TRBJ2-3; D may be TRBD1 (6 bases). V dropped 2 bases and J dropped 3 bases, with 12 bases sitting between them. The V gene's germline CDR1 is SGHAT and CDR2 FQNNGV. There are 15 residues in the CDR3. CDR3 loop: CASSLLGAHTDTQYF. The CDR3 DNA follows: TGTGCCAGCAGCTTACTGGGGGCCCATACAGATACGCAGTATTTT. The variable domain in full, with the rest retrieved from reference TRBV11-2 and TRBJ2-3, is EAGVAQSPRYKIIEKRQSVAFWCNPISGHATLYWYQQILGQGPKLLIQFQNNGVVDDSQLPKDRFSAERLKGVDSTLKIQPAKLEDSAVYLCASSLLGAHTDTQYFGPGTRLTVL.

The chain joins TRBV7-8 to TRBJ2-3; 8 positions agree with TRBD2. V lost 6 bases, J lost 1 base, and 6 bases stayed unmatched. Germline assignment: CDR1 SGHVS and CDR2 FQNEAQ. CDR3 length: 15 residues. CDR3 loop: CASRKLAGGTDTQYF. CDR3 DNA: TGTGCCAGCAGAAAGCTAGCGGGTGGCACAGATACGCAGTATTTT.

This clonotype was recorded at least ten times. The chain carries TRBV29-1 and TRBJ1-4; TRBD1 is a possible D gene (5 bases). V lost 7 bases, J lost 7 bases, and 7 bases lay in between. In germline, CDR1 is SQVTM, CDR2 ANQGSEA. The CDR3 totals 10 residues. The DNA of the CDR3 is TGCAGCGCTGGGGGTGAAAAACTGTTTTTT. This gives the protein CSAGGEKLFF.

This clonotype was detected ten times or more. Here the CDR3 DNA reads TGTGCCAGCAACCCTGGAACGATGGGCTCCTACAATGAGCAGTTCTTC. As protein: CASNPGTMGSYNEQFF. This chain uses TRBV5-8 with TRBJ2-1, with D unresolved. The CDR3 length is 16 residues. V gave up 6 bases and J gave up 0 bases, with 16 bases separating them. CDR1 and CDR2 (germline): SGHTS, YDEGEE.

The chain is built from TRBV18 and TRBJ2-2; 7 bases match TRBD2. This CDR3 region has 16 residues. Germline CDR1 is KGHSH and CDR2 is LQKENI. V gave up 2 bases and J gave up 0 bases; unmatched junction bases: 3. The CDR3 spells CASSPGSGANTGELFF. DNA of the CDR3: TGTGCCAGCTCACCAGGCAGCGGGGCGAACACCGGGGAGCTGTTTTTT.

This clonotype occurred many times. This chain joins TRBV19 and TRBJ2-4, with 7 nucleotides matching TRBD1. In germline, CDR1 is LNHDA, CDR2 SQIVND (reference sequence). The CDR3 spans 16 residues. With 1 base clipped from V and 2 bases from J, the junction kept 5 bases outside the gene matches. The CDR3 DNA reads TGTGCCAGTAGTATAGGACGACAGGGAACCAAAAACATTCAGTACTTC. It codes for CASSIGRQGTKNIQYF.

CDR3 nucleotide sequence: TGCGCCAGCAGCTTTGGGGACGGCTACGAGCAGTACTTC. The encoded protein is CASSFGDGYEQYF. The rearrangement uses TRBV5-1 and TRBJ2-7; D is possibly TRBD1 or TRBD2 (5 bases each). The CDR3 totals 13 residues. V was cut by 2 bases and J by 3 bases, with 9 bases left in between. Germline values: CDR1 SGHRS, CDR2 YFSETQ. Combining the CDR3 with reference TRBV5-1 and TRBJ2-7 gives the whole variable domain KAGVTQTPRYLIKTRGQQVTLSCSPISGHRSVSWYQQTPGQGLQFLFEYFSETQRNKGNFPGRFSGRQFSNSRSEMNVSTLELGDSALYLCASSFGDGYEQYFGPGTRLTVT.

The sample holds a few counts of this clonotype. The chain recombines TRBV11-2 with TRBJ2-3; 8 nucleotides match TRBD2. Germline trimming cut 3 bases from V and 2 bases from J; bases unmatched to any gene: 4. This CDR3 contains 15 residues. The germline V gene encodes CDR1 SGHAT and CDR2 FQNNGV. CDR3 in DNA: TGTGCCAGCAGCTTGCGGGGGGACTCCACAGATACGCAGTATTTT. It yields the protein CASSLRGDSTDTQYF.

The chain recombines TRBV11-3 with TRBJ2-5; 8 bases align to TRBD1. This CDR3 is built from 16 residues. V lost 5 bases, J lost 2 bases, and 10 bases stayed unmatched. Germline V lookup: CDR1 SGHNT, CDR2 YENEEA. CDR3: CASSPGQGRGQETQYF. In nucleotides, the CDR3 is TGTGCCAGCAGCCCAGGACAGGGTAGAGGGCAAGAGACCCAGTACTTC.

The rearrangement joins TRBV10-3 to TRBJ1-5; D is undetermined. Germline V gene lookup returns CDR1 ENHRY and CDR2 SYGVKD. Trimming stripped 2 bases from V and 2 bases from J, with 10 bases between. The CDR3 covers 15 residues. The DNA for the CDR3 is TGTGCCATCAGTGAGCGGACTGCGGGCAATCAGCCCCAGCATTTT. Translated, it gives CAISERTAGNQPQHF.